This is a list of T cell receptor beta chains from one sample in a study of response to subunit inactivated influenza vaccine. TCRdb fed the RT-PCR reads into MiXCR, producing one record per CDR3 protein. The sample consists of around 850,000 distinct CDR3 sequences, less than 20% of them appearing once. The material sequenced was PBMCs from blood, taken 4 to 6 days after vaccination. These receptors originate from a man aged 50-59 years who received an inactivated influenza vaccine. Each CDR3 is given with its conserved first and last residue. The D gene is left open where the match is weak. Clone size is shown for a subset of rows, as once, few, many or a class of expanded clone.

- TRBJ1-4 few TRBV24-1 TGTGCCACCAGCCTACAGGGAGAAAAACTGTTTTTT CATSLQGEKLFF
TRBD2 TRBJ2-1 few TRBV20-1 TGCAGTGCTAGAGGTTGGCCGGGAGGGTACAATGAGCAGTTCTTC CSARGWPGGYNEQFF
- TRBJ1-4 - TRBV4-2 TGTGCCAGCAGTAAGCAGGGGTTTGAGGATGAAAAACTGTTTTTT CASSKQGFEDEKLFF
- TRBJ2-7 few TRBV20-1 TGCAGTGCCGACCGAGCAGGGTCCTACGAGCAGTACTTC CSADRAGSYEQYF
TRBD1 TRBJ1-2 - TRBV20-1 TGCAGTGCTAGAGGGTGGACAGGGGCAGGGTTTAACTATGGCTACACCTTC CSARGWTGAGFNYGYTF
TRBD2 TRBJ2-3 - TRBV7-8 TGTGCCAGCAGCTTAGCGGCTTTTGGTAGCGGGGGAAGCACAGATACGCAGTATTTT CASSLAAFGSGGSTDTQYF
- TRBJ2-7 - TRBV25-1 TGTGCCAGCAGTGGGGCAGGGATCCACTACGAGCAGTACTTC CASSGAGIHYEQYF
TRBD1 TRBJ2-3 - TRBV5-1 TGCGCCAGCAAGGGACAGGTGTACACAGATACGCAGTATTTT CASKGQVYTDTQYF
- TRBJ1-6 many TRBV12-3/TRBV12-4 TGTGCCAGCAGTTGGAGCTCCTATAATTCACCCCTCCACTTT CASSWSSYNSPLHF
TRBD2 TRBJ2-1 few TRBV10-3 TGTGCCATCAGTGAGACTAGCGGGAGTTGGGATGAGCAGTTCTTC CAISETSGSWDEQFF
- TRBJ2-7 - TRBV20-1 TGCAGTGCTAGTTCAGGGACGAGGGACGAGCAGTACTTC CSASSGTRDEQYF
- TRBJ2-7 - TRBV6-6 TGTGCCAGCAGTTACGACAGTACCTACGAGCAGTACTTC CASSYDSTYEQYF
- TRBJ2-5 few TRBV12-3/TRBV12-4 TGTGCCAGCAGTTTATGGCCGGGGGAGACCCAGTACTTC CASSLWPGETQYF
- TRBJ2-5 - TRBV20-1 TGCAGTGCTAGAGATGGAGTGCTCGCACGAACCCAGTACTTC CSARDGVLARTQYF
TRBD1 TRBJ2-1 many TRBV12-3/TRBV12-4 TGTGCCAGCAGACCGGGACAGGGTAATGAGCAGTTCTTC CASRPGQGNEQFF
- TRBJ1-5 few TRBV19 TGTGCCAGTACCCCCCTTGGACCGCGCCACAATCAGCCCCAGCATTTT CASTPLGPRHNQPQHF
- TRBJ1-3 - TRBV7-8 TGTGCCAGCAGCTTAGAGGGCCTTCCTACTGGAAACACCATATATTTT CASSLEGLPTGNTIYF
- TRBJ2-1 - TRBV4-1 TGCGCCAGCAGGAAACCCGGGCGGGGGCACTCCTACAATGAGCAGTTCTTC CASRKPGRGHSYNEQFF
- TRBJ2-5 few TRBV5-1 TGCGCCAGCAGCGACTACGGGAGTCAAGAGACCCAGTACTTC CASSDYGSQETQYF
TRBD2 TRBJ2-1 few TRBV10-3 TGTGCCATCAGTGGGACCGGGGGGAGTGGTAGCTCCTACAATGAGCAGTTCTTC CAISGTGGSGSSYNEQFF
TRBD2 TRBJ2-5 few TRBV7-2 TGTGCCAGCAGCTTAGCGGGCGGCGGGGGGATTGGAGAGACCCAGTACTTC CASSLAGGGGIGETQYF
- TRBJ2-3 few TRBV20-1 TGCAGTGCTAGGCCCCACAGGGATGAACGCACAGATACGCAGTATTTT CSARPHRDERTDTQYF
TRBD2 TRBJ2-1 - TRBV28 TGTGCCAGCAGTAGAGCGGGAGACCACTACAATGAGCAGTTCTTC CASSRAGDHYNEQFF
- TRBJ2-6 - TRBV20-1 TGCAGTGCTAGGGACACGGTCTGGGCCAACGTCCTGACTTTC CSARDTVWANVLTF